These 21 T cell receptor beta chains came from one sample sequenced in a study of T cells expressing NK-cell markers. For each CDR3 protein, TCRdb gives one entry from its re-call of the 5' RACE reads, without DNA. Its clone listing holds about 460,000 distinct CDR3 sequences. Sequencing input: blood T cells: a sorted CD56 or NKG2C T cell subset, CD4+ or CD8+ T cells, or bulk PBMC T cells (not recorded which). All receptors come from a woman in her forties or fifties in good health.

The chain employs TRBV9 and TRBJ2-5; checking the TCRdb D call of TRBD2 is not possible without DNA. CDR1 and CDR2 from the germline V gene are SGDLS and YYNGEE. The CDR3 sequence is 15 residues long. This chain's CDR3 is CASSGTRGRPETQYF. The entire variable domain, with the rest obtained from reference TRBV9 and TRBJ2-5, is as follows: DSGVTQTPKHLITATGQRVTLRCSPRSGDLSVYWYQQSLDQGLQFLIQYYNGEERAKGNILERFSAQQFPDLHSELNLSSLELGDSALYFCASSGTRGRPETQYFGPGTRLLVL.

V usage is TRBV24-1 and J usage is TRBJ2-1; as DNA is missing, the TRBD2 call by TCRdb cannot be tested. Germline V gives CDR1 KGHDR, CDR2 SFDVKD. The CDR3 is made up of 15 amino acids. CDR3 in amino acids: CATSEGGSRYNEQFF.

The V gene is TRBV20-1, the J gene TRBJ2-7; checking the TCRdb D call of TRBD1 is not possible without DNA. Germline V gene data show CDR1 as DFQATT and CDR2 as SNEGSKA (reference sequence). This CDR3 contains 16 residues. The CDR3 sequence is CSARQPGGRGFYEQYF.

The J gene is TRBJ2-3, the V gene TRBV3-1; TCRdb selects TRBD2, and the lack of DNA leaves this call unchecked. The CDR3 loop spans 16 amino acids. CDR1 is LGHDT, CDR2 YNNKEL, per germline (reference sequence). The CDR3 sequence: CASSLSIAGVRETQYF.

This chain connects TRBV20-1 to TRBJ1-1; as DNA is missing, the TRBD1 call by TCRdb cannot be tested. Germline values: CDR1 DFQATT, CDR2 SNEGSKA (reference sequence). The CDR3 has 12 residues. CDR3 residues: CSATGANTEAFF.

The CDR3 protein is CSVGRGGVQETQYF. The chain is built from TRBV29-1 and TRBJ2-5; TCRdb names TRBD2, which stays unverified in the absence of DNA. The CDR3 covers 14 residues. In germline, CDR1 is SQVTM, CDR2 ANQGSEA.

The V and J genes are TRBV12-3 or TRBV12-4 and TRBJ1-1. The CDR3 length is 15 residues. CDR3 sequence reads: CASSPQRGINTEAFF.

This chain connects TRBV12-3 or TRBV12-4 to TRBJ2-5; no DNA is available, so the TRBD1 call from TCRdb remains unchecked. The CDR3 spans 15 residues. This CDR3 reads CASSGAGLGQETQYF.

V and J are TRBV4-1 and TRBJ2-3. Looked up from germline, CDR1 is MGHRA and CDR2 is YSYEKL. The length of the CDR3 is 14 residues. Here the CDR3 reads CASSQAGGTDTQYF.

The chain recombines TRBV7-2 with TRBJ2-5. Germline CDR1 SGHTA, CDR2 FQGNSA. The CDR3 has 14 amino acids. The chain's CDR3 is CASSPGGRLETQYF.

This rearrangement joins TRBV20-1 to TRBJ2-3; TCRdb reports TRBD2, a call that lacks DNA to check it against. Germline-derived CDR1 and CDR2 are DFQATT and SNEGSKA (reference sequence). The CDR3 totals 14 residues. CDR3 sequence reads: CSASIGREGDTQYF.

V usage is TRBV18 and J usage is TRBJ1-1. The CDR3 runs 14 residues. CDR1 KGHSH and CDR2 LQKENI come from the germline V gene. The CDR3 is CASSPESGNTEAFF.

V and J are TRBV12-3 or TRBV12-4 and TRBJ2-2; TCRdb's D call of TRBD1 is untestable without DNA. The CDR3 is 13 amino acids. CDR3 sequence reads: CASFEKGTGELFF.

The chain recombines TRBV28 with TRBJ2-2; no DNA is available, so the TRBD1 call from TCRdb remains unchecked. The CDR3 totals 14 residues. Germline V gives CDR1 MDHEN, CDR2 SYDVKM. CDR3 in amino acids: CASSFSDRDGELFF. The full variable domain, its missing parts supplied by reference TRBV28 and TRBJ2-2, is DVKVTQSSRYLVKRTGEKVFLECVQDMDHENMFWYRQDPGLGLRLIYFSYDVKMKEKGDIPEGYSVSREKKERFSLILESASTNQTSMYLCASSFSDRDGELFFGEGSRLTVL.

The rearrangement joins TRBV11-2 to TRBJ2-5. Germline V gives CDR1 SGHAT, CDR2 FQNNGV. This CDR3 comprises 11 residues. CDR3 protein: CASEAWETQYF.

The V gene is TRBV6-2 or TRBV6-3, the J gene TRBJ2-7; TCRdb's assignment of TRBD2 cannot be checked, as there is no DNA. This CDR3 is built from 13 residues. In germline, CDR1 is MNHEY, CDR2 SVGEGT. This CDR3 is CASSRSRAYEQYF.

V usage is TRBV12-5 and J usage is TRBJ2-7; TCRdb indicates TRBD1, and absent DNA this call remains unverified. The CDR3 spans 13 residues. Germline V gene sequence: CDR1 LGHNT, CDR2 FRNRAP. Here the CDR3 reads CASAPSRSYEQYF.

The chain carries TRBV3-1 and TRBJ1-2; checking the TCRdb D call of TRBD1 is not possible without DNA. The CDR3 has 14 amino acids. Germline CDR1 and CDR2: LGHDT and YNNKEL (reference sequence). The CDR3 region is CASSQVRGAYGYTF. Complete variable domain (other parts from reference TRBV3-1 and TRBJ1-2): DTAVSQTPKYLVTQMGNDKSIKCEQNLGHDTMYWYKQDSKKFLKIMFSYNNKELIINETVPNRFSPKSPDKAHLNLHINSLELGDSAVYFCASSQVRGAYGYTFGSGTRLTVV.

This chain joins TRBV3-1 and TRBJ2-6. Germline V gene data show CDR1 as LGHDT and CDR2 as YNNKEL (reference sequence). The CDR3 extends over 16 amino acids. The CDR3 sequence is CASSPGSASGANVLTF. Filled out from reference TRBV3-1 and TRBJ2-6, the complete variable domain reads DTAVSQTPKYLVTQMGNDKSIKCEQNLGHDTMYWYKQDSKKFLKIMFSYNNKELIINETVPNRFSPKSPDKAHLNLHINSLELGDSAVYFCASSPGSASGANVLTFGAGSRLTVL.

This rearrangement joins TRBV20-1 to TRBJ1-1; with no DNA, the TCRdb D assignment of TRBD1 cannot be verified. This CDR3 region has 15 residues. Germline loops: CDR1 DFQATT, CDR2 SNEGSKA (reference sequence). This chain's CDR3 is CSASHSTGRNTEAFF.

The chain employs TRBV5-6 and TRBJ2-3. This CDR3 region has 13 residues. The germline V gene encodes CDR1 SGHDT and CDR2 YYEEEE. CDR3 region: CASSLGVGSTQYF.